This T cell receptor beta chain was profiled in a study of blood T cell repertoires in COVID-19. The wider study: Sites in the United States, Italy and Spain provided acute and convalescent COVID-19 samples. In each case, the material was cDNA or gDNA derived from T cells, B-cell-depleted T cells, or PBMCs.

Germline V gives CDR1 MGHRA, CDR2 YSYEKL. Trimming cost V 0 bases and J 4 bases, with 6 bases left between them. The CDR3 sequence is 13 residues long. In its sample, this clone was seen once. Authors' data handling: Cell counts per sample came from amplifying reference gene primers. Libraries were prepared by immunoSEQ multiplex PCR; TCRdb keeps only in-frame clonotypes and omits some of them. The D gene and trimming were derived from the DNA, and the V and J assignments and clone size from that table. The table lists about 130,000 clones, approximately 80% of them singletons. This chain uses TRBV4-1 with TRBJ1-2; D not certain. The receptor's source is a woman aged 55-69 years with active or convalescent COVID-19. Input material: peripheral blood. The CDR3 DNA reads TGCGCCAGCAGCCAAGAAACCGGCTATGGCTACACCTTC. It yields the protein CASSQETGYGYTF.